A selection of T cell receptor beta chains follows, all from one sample in a study of molecular identifiers for immune sequencing clone quantification. TCRdb ran MiXCR on the PCR reads and lists one entry per CDR3 protein. The sample includes 75,000 to 95,000 distinct CDR3 sequences, roughly 23% of them seen just once. Input material: naive CD8+ T cells from blood, with Jurkat cell RNA spiked in. The receptors derive from a human donor in good health. Some libraries in this study had Jurkat cell RNA spiked in. Each CDR3 is given without its conserved first and last residue.

ASGGVLNEQF 10 TRBJ2-1 TRBV6-2/TRBV6-3
ASSEQGAGQPQH 12 TRBJ1-5 TRBV2
AGSVVGSGDYNEQF 14 TRBJ2-1 TRBV9
ASSLRVDQPQH 11 TRBJ1-5 TRBV7-9
ASNPTWGETQY 11 TRBJ2-5 TRBV14
AWKSQGIEQY 10 TRBJ2-7 TRBV30
AAGMGLAGGNEQF 13 TRBJ2-1 TRBV5-4
ASSYRTNYEQY 11 TRBJ2-7 TRBV27
ASSRIPDATNEKLF 14 TRBJ1-4 TRBV4-2
ASSLAGDYVSF 11 TRBJ2-1 TRBV5-6
AGSPISGAVGEQY 13 TRBJ2-7 TRBV7-9
ASSPSGGSYEQY 12 TRBJ2-7 TRBV4-3
ASNRPPGELF 10 TRBJ2-2 TRBV7-9
ASSYSTPGTGNTIY 14 TRBJ1-3 TRBV6-2/TRBV6-3
ASSEDTGSYNEQF 13 TRBJ2-1 TRBV2